Sequencing of this T cell receptor (beta chain) was carried out in a study of T cell responses to AZD1222 COVID-19 vaccine. Study findings and constraints: Clonal diversity was possibly underestimated, and white British individuals and females predominated among donors. Nearly half of unique spike-specific TCRs reportedly avoided B.1.351 and B.1.1.7 mutated regions. Spike-specific TCR breadth and depth grew following two AZD1222 doses.

The table came from immunoSEQ multiplex PCR; TCRdb's copy has only in-frame clones and leaves some out. The sample comprises about 100,000 clones, approximately 87% of which are singletons, and more than 15% rests with the top ten. Worth noting for this clone: Its antigen is currently unknown.

The sample here was peripheral blood, taken on day 0 of AZD1222 vaccination. This receptor was identified in an adult in good health.

CDR3 amino acids: CASRSGTGHGYTF. In nucleotides, the CDR3 is TGTGCCAGCAGGTCCGGGACAGGGCATGGCTACACCTTC. V gene TRBV12-3 or TRBV12-4 combines with J gene TRBJ1-2; 9 nucleotides align to TRBD1. The junction had 5 bases not matched to a gene; V was cut back by 6 bases and J by 6 bases. This CDR3 has 13 amino acids.